This T cell receptor (beta chain) was profiled in a study of blood T cell repertoires in COVID-19. Authors' processing steps: Quantification of nucleated cells was approximated via reference gene primer amplification. Clones were read by immunoSEQ multiplex PCR, and TCRdb kept only the in-frame ones, dropping some. Clone size and V and J calls were adopted from that table, with D and trimming inferred from the DNA. The sample contains some 91,000 clones, 75% to 95% of which appear only once. Germline CDR1 is GTSNPN and CDR2 is SVGIG (reference sequence). This CDR3 has 12 amino acids. V gave up 1 base and J gave up 0 bases, with 3 bases separating them.

The rearrangement links TRBV30 to TRBJ1-2, with D uncertain. Sample: peripheral blood. This clonotype originated in a man aged 60 to 75 with acute or convalescent COVID-19. CDR3 DNA sequence: TGTGCCTGGAGTGCGTCTAACTATGGCTACACCTTC. Translating gives CAWSASNYGYTF.